The source of this T cell receptor beta chain is a study of CD8 T cells in ankylosing spondylitis. Study results and limitations: Seemingly characteristic of ankylosing spondylitis blood was a TCR beta motif consisting of about 8 highly homologous variants. It was reported that disease-linked clones were significantly enriched in matched ankylosing spondylitis synovial fluid.

V was shortened by 0 bases and J by 4 bases, with 20 bases between the two germline ends. This CDR3 spans 18 amino acids. The V gene's germline CDR1 is MNHNS and CDR2 SASEGT. This clonotype has more than one count but fewer than ten. Its antigen is still unknown. Quantitative 5'-RACE with molecular barcodes produced the TCR beta libraries. MiXCR, run by TCRdb on the 5' RACE reads, gives a single entry per CDR3 protein. Among hundreds of thousands of distinct CDR3 sequences listed, 20% to 30% were seen once. The V gene is TRBV6-1, the J gene TRBJ2-3; possible D gene TRBD2, 5 bases. The sequenced sample was blood, either unsorted or a sorted T cell fraction (not recorded which). The clonotype originates from a male donor with ankylosing spondylitis. CDR3 in DNA: TGTGCCAGCAGTGAAGCTCTCCTAGGGATGTTGGGAGCAGATACGCAGTATTTT. Its translation is CASSEALLGMLGADTQYF.